This is a list of T cell receptor beta chains from one sample in a study of blood T cell repertoires in COVID-19. Data came from immunoSEQ multiplex PCR; TCRdb stores just in-frame clones and leaves some out. This sample has more than 70,000 clones, with roughly 80% found just once. Sequencing was performed on peripheral blood. The receptors derive from a woman at least 80 years old with active or convalescent COVID-19. The CDR3 runs from the conserved cysteine through the conserved F or W. D genes are given only for firm matches. Clone sizes are given selectively: once, few, many, or a class where the clone is expanded.

-,TRBJ2-5,-,TRBV18,TGTGCCAGCGCAAAAACTCCCGCAGAGACCCAGTACTTC,CASAKTPAETQYF
-,TRBJ2-1,-,TRBV7-9,TGTGCCAGCAGCCCAATCTCGGGGGGGACAGTAGACAATGAGCAGTTCTTC,CASSPISGGTVDNEQFF
TRBD1,TRBJ1-4,-,TRBV28,TGTGCCAGCCAGGGGGGACAGCCAAATGAAAAACTGTTTTTT,CASQGGQPNEKLFF
TRBD2,TRBJ2-7,-,TRBV7-2,TGTGCCAGCAGCGTAGCGGGGCCGCCACGGGAGCAGTACTTC,CASSVAGPPREQYF
TRBD1,TRBJ1-5,-,TRBV28,TGTGCCAGCAGTTGGCAGGGGGCAGCAAGACAGCCCCAGCATTTT,CASSWQGAARQPQHF
-,TRBJ1-5,-,TRBV19,TGTGCCAGTAGTACCGGACAGCCCCAGGTCAATCAGCCCCAGCATTTT,CASSTGQPQVNQPQHF
-,TRBJ2-5,-,TRBV7-7,TGTGCTAGCAGCTCGGGGGAGACCCAGTACTTC,CASSSGETQYF
-,TRBJ1-4,-,TRBV19,TGTGCCAGTAGAGTCGGAGCGCTTGCAACTAATGAAAAACTGTTTTTT,CASRVGALATNEKLFF
TRBD1,TRBJ1-1,-,TRBV18,TGTGCCAGCTCACCAGGACAGGGAGGCGAAGCTTTCTTT,CASSPGQGGEAFF
-,TRBJ1-2,once,TRBV7-6,TGTGCCAGCAGCCCCTTACAGGGAATCTATGGCTACACCTTC,CASSPLQGIYGYTF
-,TRBJ2-3,once,TRBV7-3,TGTGCCAGCAGCTTAATAGGGGGTGGGGATACGCAGTATTTT,CASSLIGGGDTQYF
-,TRBJ1-5,-,TRBV6-5,TGTGCCAGCAGCTCACGTGCAGGGGTAGTTCAGCCCCAGCATTTT,CASSSRAGVVQPQHF
TRBD1,TRBJ2-5,-,TRBV19,TGTGCCAGTAGTTCGCAGGGGGCAGAGACCCAGTACTTC,CASSSQGAETQYF
TRBD1,TRBJ1-6,-,TRBV6-6,TGTGCCAGCAGCTTGGGACAGTACGTGGTCACCCTCCACTTT,CASSLGQYVVTLHF
TRBD1,TRBJ1-3,-,TRBV5-6,TGTGCCAGCACCGGGACAGGGAGCTCTGGAAACACCATATATTTT,CASTGTGSSGNTIYF
TRBD1,TRBJ2-3,once,TRBV18,TGTGCCAGCTCACCTCCAACAGGGGACCCCCGCACAGATACGCAGTATTTT,CASSPPTGDPRTDTQYF
TRBD2,TRBJ2-7,few,TRBV5-1,TGCGCCAGCAGCTCCCTGGGTAGCGGGAGTGTGAGGTACGAGCAGTACTTC,CASSSLGSGSVRYEQYF
-,TRBJ1-4,-,TRBV28,TGTGCCAGCAAGGGAGGAGGTGGTGAAAAACTGTTTTTT,CASKGGGGEKLFF
TRBD1,TRBJ2-2,-,TRBV7-3,TGTGCCAGCAGTCGACAGGGACCGAACACCGGGGAGCTGTTTTTT,CASSRQGPNTGELFF
TRBD2,TRBJ2-1,-,TRBV29-1,TGCAGCGTTGTGCGGCTAGCGGGAGGGCAGTTCTTC,CSVVRLAGGQFF
TRBD1,TRBJ2-1,-,TRBV7-2,TGTGCCAGCATCAAATCCGGGACAGGGACATATGAGCAGTTCTTC,CASIKSGTGTYEQFF
TRBD1,TRBJ2-7,-,TRBV30,TGTGCCTGGAGTGTAAACGGACAGGGTTCCTACTTC,CAWSVNGQGSYF
TRBD1,TRBJ2-5,-,TRBV11-3,TGTGCCAGCCACTGGGGGGGACAGGGAGATACCCAGTACTTC,CASHWGGQGDTQYF
-,TRBJ1-5,-,TRBV6-5,TGTGCCAGCAGTTATATGGGACACAGCAATCAGCCCCAGCATTTT,CASSYMGHSNQPQHF
-,TRBJ2-2,-,TRBV3-1/TRBV3-2,TGTGCCAGCAGCCACCAGGGGAGTTCGAACACCGGGGAGCTGTTTTTT,CASSHQGSSNTGELFF
-,TRBJ2-7,-,TRBV10-3,TGTGCCATCAGTGAGACTTACGAGCAGTACTTC,CAISETYEQYF
-,TRBJ1-6,-,TRBV6-5,TGTGCCAGCAGTTTAACAGGAAATTCACCCCTCCACTTT,CASSLTGNSPLHF
TRBD1,TRBJ2-5,-,TRBV7-2,TGTGCCAGCACCCATCTTTGGACAGGGGAGACCCAGTACTTC,CASTHLWTGETQYF
-,TRBJ1-2,-,TRBV4-1,TGCGCCAGCAGCCAAGATACTGGAGCTAACTATGGCTACACCTTC,CASSQDTGANYGYTF
TRBD2,TRBJ2-1,-,TRBV4-3,TGCGCCAGCAGCCAAGCCCTCGCGGGGGGGGTAGGGGAGCAGTTCTTC,CASSQALAGGVGEQFF
-,TRBJ2-3,-,TRBV3-1/TRBV3-2,TGTGCCAGCAGCCAGGGTGGGGCCGGCACAGATACGCAGTATTTT,CASSQGGAGTDTQYF
TRBD1,TRBJ1-1,once,TRBV11-2,TGTGCCAGCAGCATCGGACAGGGATTGTTCACTGAAGCTTTCTTT,CASSIGQGLFTEAFF
TRBD2,TRBJ2-1,few,TRBV3-1/TRBV3-2,TGTGCCAGCAGCCCGGGAGGGGGGGCGTTGAGGACTTCGTACAATGAGCAGTTCTTC,CASSPGGGALRTSYNEQFF
-,TRBJ1-2,-,TRBV19,TGTGCCAGTAGTACAGTCCAGGGCTATGGCTACACCTTC,CASSTVQGYGYTF
TRBD2,TRBJ2-3,-,TRBV7-2,TGTGCCAGCAGCTTGACTAGCGGGGGGACAGATACGCAGTATTTT,CASSLTSGGTDTQYF
TRBD2,TRBJ2-3,-,TRBV28,TGTGCCAGCAGTTTATGGGGGAGACTAGCGGCTAGCACAGATACGCAGTATTTT,CASSLWGRLAASTDTQYF
TRBD2,TRBJ2-7,-,TRBV6-2/TRBV6-3,TGTGCCAGCAGTCCGGGAGGCGTGGGCTGGGGGCAGTACTTC,CASSPGGVGWGQYF
-,TRBJ1-2,-,TRBV6-4,TGTGCCAGCAGTGGCAGGACAGCAAGTGGGTATGGCTACACCTTC,CASSGRTASGYGYTF
-,TRBJ2-5,-,TRBV5-8,TGTGCCAGCAGCTGTCAGGGTTGTGAGACCCAGTACTTC,CASSCQGCETQYF
-,TRBJ1-4,-,TRBV5-6,TGTGCCAGCTCCCGGGGGGTGGAAGAAAAACTGTTTTTT,CASSRGVEEKLFF